This T cell receptor (beta chain) stems from a study of CD8 T cells in ankylosing spondylitis. MiXCR was run by TCRdb on the 5' RACE reads, yielding one entry per CDR3 protein. The sample lists 200,000 to 300,000 distinct CDR3 sequences, 32% occurring once. The junction had 9 bases not matched to a gene; V was cut back by 4 bases and J by 7 bases. Per the germline V gene, CDR1 is MNHEY and CDR2 is SVGAGI. CDR3 length: 14 residues. This clonotype occurred a few times. J is TRBJ1-1 and V is TRBV6-5; 7 bases are a match to TRBD1. Material: blood, either unsorted or a sorted T cell fraction (not recorded which). This receptor was identified in a male donor with ankylosing spondylitis or in good health (not recorded which). CDR3 DNA sequence: TGTGCCAGCAGTTTCCGACAGGGAGAGAGTGAAGCTTTCTTT. Its translation is CASSFRQGESEAFF.